This T cell receptor beta chain was recovered during a study of cytomegalovirus exposure and HLA in healthy donors. General observations from the study: The productive fraction for most TCR beta V segments was about 87% or about 30% in an earlier analysis. Among TCR beta chains of equal frequency, HLA-associated ones were more clonally expanded in a later analysis.

The CDR3 is made up of 14 amino acids. V shed 4 bases and J shed 0 bases, with 9 bases lying between them. Germline CDR1 is SGHTA and CDR2 is FQGNSA. The PCR made use of 60 Vbeta and 13 Jbeta primers. Sequencing was performed with immunoSEQ multiplex PCR; in TCRdb, only in-frame clones are kept and a portion is missing. The table shows around 79,000 clones, with 65% to 85% occurring only once. With respect to this clone: The antigen remains unidentified.

The specimen was PBMCs. The chain joins TRBV7-2 to TRBJ1-1; D unclear. The TCR was taken from a woman between 40 and 50 years old in good health and CMV-seropositive. The CDR3 bases are TGTGCCAGCAGCTCGGGGATCATGAACACTGAAGCTTTCTTT. Amino acids: CASSSGIMNTEAFF.